This entry features one T cell receptor beta chain sequence. The antigen remains undetermined. Germline V lookup: CDR1 KGHSH, CDR2 LQKENI. V lost 2 bases and J lost 3, with 3 bases in between. CDR3 size: 12 residues. The data were taken from a study of T cells in tumors after PD-1 blockade. Study context: Patients had no prior checkpoint blockade, systemic immunosuppressants, or anti-cancer therapy within 4 weeks.

Study-wide results and caveats: Only pre- versus post-treatment comparisons showed clonal replacement. Expanded exhausted CD8+ clones after therapy were mostly novel clonotypes.

Site-matched primary tumor biopsies were taken before and after PD-1 blockade. Profiled with immunoSEQ multiplex PCR; TCRdb holds only in-frame clones, not every one. The sample has fewer than 3,000 clones; 69% are singletons. This sequence joins TRBV18 and TRBJ2-3; D gene ambiguous. The sequencing used tumor tissue, collected after anti-PD-1 treatment. The sequence derives from a human donor with basal cell carcinoma. The chain's CDR3 is CASSPVTDTQYF. The CDR3 region has the DNA TGTGCCAGCTCACCAGTGACAGATACGCAGTATTTT.